The 8 T cell receptor beta chains below come from one sample, sequenced in a study of blood T cell repertoires in COVID-19. Repertoires were generated with immunoSEQ multiplex PCR, while TCRdb's copy carries only in-frame clones and drops some. The data show 160,000 or so clones, around 83% seen once. Sequencing was done on a sample of peripheral blood. The receptors here all came from a human donor in a cohort sampled during active COVID-19.

This clone was observed a handful of times. The V and J genes are TRBV19 and TRBJ2-7; TRBD1 agrees at 11 bases. The ends lost 5 bases at V and 4 bases at J; junction bases unmatched: 7. The CDR3 is 15 residues long. CDR1 is LNHDA and CDR2 is SQIVND in the germline V gene (reference sequence). CDR3 DNA sequence: TGTGCCAGTAGTCCTCGGACAGGGGGCTTGTACGAGCAGTACTTC. Protein product: CASSPRTGGLYEQYF.

The chain is built from TRBV5-5 and TRBJ2-2, with D uncertain. With 3 bases removed from V and 6 bases from J, the gap between germline ends came to 15 bases. Germline V gives CDR1 SGHKS, CDR2 YYEKEE (reference sequence). The CDR3 has 15 residues. The chain's CDR3 is CASSSNHGEAGELFF. CDR3 DNA: TGTGCCAGCAGCTCAAATCATGGAGAGGCCGGGGAGCTGTTTTTT.

This clone was counted once. V gene TRBV18 combines with J gene TRBJ1-4; 8 bases agree with TRBD1. Germline-derived CDR1 and CDR2 are KGHSH and LQKENI. Losses at the gene ends were 0 bases for V and 8 bases for J; bases not matched to a gene: 5. The CDR3 is 15 amino acids. CDR3: CASSPPGQAREKLFF. CDR3 nucleotide sequence: TGTGCCAGCTCACCACCGGGACAGGCCAGGGAAAAACTGTTTTTT.

The chain has TRBV2 and TRBJ2-5, with 8 bases fitting TRBD1. The CDR3 contains 15 residues. The germline V gene has CDR1 SNHLY and CDR2 FYNNEI. The trim removed 7 bases at V and 5 bases at J, leaving 12 bases unmatched. CDR3 nucleotides: TGTGCCAGCAAAGGCGGCAGGGGGCTATTGGAGACCCAGTACTTC. Translated, it gives CASKGGRGLLETQYF.

This clone was found a few times. The V call is TRBV7-2, the J call TRBJ2-7; 9 bases are a match to TRBD1. Germline V gives CDR1 SGHTA, CDR2 FQGNSA. Trimming cost V 3 bases and J 4 bases; bases outside gene matches: 4. The CDR3 spans 14 residues. The CDR3 region is CASSFRDRVYEQYF. The CDR3, as DNA: TGTGCCAGCAGCTTCCGGGACAGGGTGTACGAGCAGTACTTC.

The chain has TRBV6-4 and TRBJ2-2, with D tentatively TRBD2 (6 bases). Trimming cost V 2 bases and J 6 bases, with 13 bases left between them. Germline V gives CDR1 MRHNA, CDR2 SNTAGT. The CDR3 has 15 residues. CDR3 coding DNA: TGTGCCAGCAGTGACACGGCGGGAAAAGCCGGGGAGCTGTTTTTT. It is translated as CASSDTAGKAGELFF.

The rearrangement joins TRBV7-8 to TRBJ2-2; a weak D match, TRBD2 (5 bases). V lost 4 bases, J lost 2 bases, and 17 bases lay in between. In germline, CDR1 is SGHVS, CDR2 FQNEAQ. The CDR3 loop spans 17 amino acids. The CDR3 is CASSYPLRGPNTGELFF. The CDR3, as DNA: TGTGCCAGCAGCTACCCCCTTCGGGGTCCAAACACCGGGGAGCTGTTTTTT.

V gene TRBV9 combines with J gene TRBJ2-1; 10 bases agree with TRBD2. The CDR3 length is 15 residues. The V gene end was trimmed by 4 bases and the J gene end by 5 bases; junction bases not matched to a gene: 6. Per germline, CDR1 SGDLS and CDR2 YYNGEE. CDR3 DNA: TGTGCCAGCAGCCCTGGACTAGCGGTCAACAATGAGCAGTTCTTC. It yields the protein CASSPGLAVNNEQFF. The full variable domain, completed using reference TRBV9 and TRBJ2-1, is DSGVTQTPKHLITATGQRVTLRCSPRSGDLSVYWYQQSLDQGLQFLIQYYNGEERAKGNILERFSAQQFPDLHSELNLSSLELGDSALYFCASSPGLAVNNEQFFGPGTRLTVL.